This T cell receptor beta chain came from a study of shared clonotypes between healthy human individuals. Study results and limitations: Relative to clonotypes present in all four donors, those not shared had lower generation probabilities. Estimated clonotype richness was generally higher in naive than memory subsets.

The protocol was immunoSEQ multiplex PCR, while the TCRdb copy is restricted to in-frame clones and leaves out a portion. The sample holds 90,000 to 120,000 clones, more than 65% seen once. CDR1 SNHLY and CDR2 FYNNEI come from the germline V gene. This CDR3 is 14 amino acids long. Trimming left V 7 bases short and J 0 bases short, with 10 bases between. A note on this clone: What it recognizes is unknown.

This sequence joins TRBV2 and TRBJ1-5, with D uncertain. Sequencing was carried out using memory CD8+ T cells sorted from blood. Subset of the sample: CD45RO+ cells pooled with CCR7-negative TemRA cells. The origin of this receptor is a woman in her twenties or thirties in good health. The CDR3, as DNA: TGTGCCAGCACGGAGTATTATAGCAATCAGCCCCAGCATTTT. This encodes CASTEYYSNQPQHF.